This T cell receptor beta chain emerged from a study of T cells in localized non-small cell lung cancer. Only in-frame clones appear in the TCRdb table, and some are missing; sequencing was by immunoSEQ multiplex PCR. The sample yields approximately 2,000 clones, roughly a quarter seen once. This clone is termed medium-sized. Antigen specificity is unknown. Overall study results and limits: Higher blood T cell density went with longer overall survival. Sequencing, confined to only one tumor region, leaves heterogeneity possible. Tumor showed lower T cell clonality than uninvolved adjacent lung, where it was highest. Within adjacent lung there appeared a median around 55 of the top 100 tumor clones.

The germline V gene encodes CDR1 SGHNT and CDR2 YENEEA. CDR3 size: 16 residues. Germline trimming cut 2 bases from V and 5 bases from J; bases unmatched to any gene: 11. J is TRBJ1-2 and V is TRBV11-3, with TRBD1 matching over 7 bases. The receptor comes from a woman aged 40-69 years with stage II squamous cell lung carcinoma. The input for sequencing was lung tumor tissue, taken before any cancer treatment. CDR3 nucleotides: TGTGCCAGCAGCTTATCTTCTCCCCGGGACAGATATGGCTACACCTTC. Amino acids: CASSLSSPRDRYGYTF. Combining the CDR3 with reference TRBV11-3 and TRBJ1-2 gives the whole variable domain EAGVVQSPRYKIIEKKQPVAFWCNPISGHNTLYWYLQNLGQGPELLIRYENEEAVDDSQLPKDRFSAERLKGVDSTLKIQPAELGDSAVYLCASSLSSPRDRYGYTFGSGTRLTVV.